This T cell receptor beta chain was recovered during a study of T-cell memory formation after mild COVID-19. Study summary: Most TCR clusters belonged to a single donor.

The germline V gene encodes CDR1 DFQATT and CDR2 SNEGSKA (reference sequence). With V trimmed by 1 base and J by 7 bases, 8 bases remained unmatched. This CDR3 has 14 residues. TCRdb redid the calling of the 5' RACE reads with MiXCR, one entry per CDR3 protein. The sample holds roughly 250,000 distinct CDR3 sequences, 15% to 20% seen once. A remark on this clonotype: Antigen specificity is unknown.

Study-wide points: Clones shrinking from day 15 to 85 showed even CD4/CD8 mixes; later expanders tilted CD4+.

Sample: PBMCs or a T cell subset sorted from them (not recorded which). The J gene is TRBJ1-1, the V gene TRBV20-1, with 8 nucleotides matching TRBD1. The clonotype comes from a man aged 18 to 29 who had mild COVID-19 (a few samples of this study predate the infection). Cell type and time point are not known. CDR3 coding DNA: TGCAGTGCTAGAGGGACAGGGCTACCTGTTGAAGCTTTCTTT. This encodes CSARGTGLPVEAFF.